The 10 T cell receptor beta chains below come from one sample, sequenced in a study of T cell clonotyping in hematopoietic cell transplantation. This table comes from immunoSEQ multiplex PCR, and its TCRdb copy is limited to in-frame clones, with some not included. The data show about 44,000 clones, with 90% to 95% seen just once and roughly 0.85% held by the top ten. Input material: peripheral blood mononuclear cells. These receptors all stem from a woman between 50 and 59 years old in good health. Some clones in this sample may be carry-over from other donors' samples.

The gene calls are TRBV18 and TRBJ1-5, with 7 bases aligning to TRBD1. CDR3 length: 14 residues. Germline V lookup: CDR1 KGHSH, CDR2 LQKENI. V dropped 6 bases and J dropped 7; count of bases not matched to a gene: 9. The CDR3 nucleotides are TGTGCCAGCTCGCGGATTCAGGGGGAACAGCCCCAGCATTTT. This sequence encodes CASSRIQGEQPQHF.

The V and J genes are TRBV11-3 and TRBJ2-3, with 8 bases that match TRBD2. Germline CDR1 and CDR2: SGHNT and YENEEA. This CDR3 has 15 residues. The ends lost 5 bases at V and 2 bases at J; junction bases unmatched: 6. The CDR3 nucleotides are TGTGCCAGCAGCAACGCGGGGGGTTCCACAGATACGCAGTATTTT. Encoded protein: CASSNAGGSTDTQYF. The whole variable domain, remainder taken from reference TRBV11-3 and TRBJ2-3, is EAGVVQSPRYKIIEKKQPVAFWCNPISGHNTLYWYLQNLGQGPELLIRYENEEAVDDSQLPKDRFSAERLKGVDSTLKIQPAELGDSAVYLCASSNAGGSTDTQYFGPGTRLTVL.

The chain recombines TRBV25-1 with TRBJ2-7, with no clear D. The CDR3 is 14 amino acids. CDR1 is MGHDK and CDR2 is SYGVNS in the germline V gene. Trimming pared 3 bases from V and 0 bases from J, leaving 9 bases between. The CDR3 nucleotides are TGTGCCAGCAGTGAGCTAGGCAGCTCCTACGAGCAGTACTTC. Protein sequence: CASSELGSSYEQYF.

The rearrangement joins TRBV4-1 to TRBJ1-4; D remains ambiguous. The CDR3 loop spans 14 amino acids. V shed 9 bases and J shed 6 bases, with 17 bases lying between them. The germline V gene encodes CDR1 MGHRA and CDR2 YSYEKL. Here the CDR3 DNA reads TGCGCCAGTCAGAGAGAGGTAATAGATGAAAAACTGTTTTTT. Translation: CASQREVIDEKLFF.

This rearrangement joins TRBV28 to TRBJ1-4, with D hard to call. The V gene's germline CDR1 is MDHEN and CDR2 SYDVKM. The V gene lost 4 bases and the J gene lost 6 bases, with 12 bases spanning the gap. CDR3 length equals 14 residues. The CDR3 nucleotides read TGTGCCAGCAGTTCCGAGGGTACGGATGAAAAACTGTTTTTT. Its protein is CASSSEGTDEKLFF.

The chain has TRBV10-3 and TRBJ2-2, with 9 bases aligning to TRBD2. V lost 9 bases, J lost 4 bases, and 6 bases stayed unmatched. The CDR3 runs to 14 residues. Germline assignment: CDR1 ENHRY and CDR2 SYGVKD. In DNA form, the CDR3 reads TGTGCCATGAAGCGGGGGGAGGTCACCGGGGAGCTGTTTTTT. Encoded protein: CAMKRGEVTGELFF.

The rearrangement links TRBV5-1 to TRBJ1-6, with 7 bases fitting TRBD1. The CDR3 runs to 15 residues. Trimming removed 0 bases from V and 7 bases from J; junction bases left unmatched: 4. Per germline, CDR1 SGHRS and CDR2 YFSETQ. This chain's CDR3 is CASSLETGYNSPLHF. The CDR3 DNA sequence: TGCGCCAGCAGCTTGGAGACAGGGTACAATTCACCCCTCCACTTT.

The chain joins TRBV7-2 to TRBJ1-4; TRBD1 aligns across 9 bases. Germline V gene sequence: CDR1 SGHTA, CDR2 FQGNSA. The CDR3 sequence is 15 residues long. The V segment lost 1 base and the J segment 7 bases; nucleotides outside the gene matches: 4. DNA of the CDR3: TGTGCCAGCAGCTTAGGGACAGGGGAGGGTGAAAAACTGTTTTTT. It yields the protein CASSLGTGEGEKLFF.

V is TRBV30 and J is TRBJ1-6, with D possibly matching TRBD1 (6 bases). Germline V gene sequence: CDR1 GTSNPN, CDR2 SVGIG (reference sequence). The CDR3 runs 13 residues. Trimming left V 5 bases short and J 8 bases short, with 13 bases between. The CDR3 nucleotides are TGTGCCTGGGCCGGACAGTCTCATTCACCCCTCCACTTT. Translation: CAWAGQSHSPLHF.

J is TRBJ2-5 and V is TRBV5-4; D is perhaps TRBD2 (6 bases). The CDR3 loop spans 15 amino acids. V was cut by 3 bases and J by 5 bases, with 17 bases left in between. Germline V gene sequence: CDR1 SGHNT, CDR2 YYREEE (reference sequence). The CDR3 loop reads CASSSNRGLRETQYF. CDR3 nucleotide sequence: TGTGCCAGCAGCTCGAACCGGGGACTTCGCGAGACCCAGTACTTC.